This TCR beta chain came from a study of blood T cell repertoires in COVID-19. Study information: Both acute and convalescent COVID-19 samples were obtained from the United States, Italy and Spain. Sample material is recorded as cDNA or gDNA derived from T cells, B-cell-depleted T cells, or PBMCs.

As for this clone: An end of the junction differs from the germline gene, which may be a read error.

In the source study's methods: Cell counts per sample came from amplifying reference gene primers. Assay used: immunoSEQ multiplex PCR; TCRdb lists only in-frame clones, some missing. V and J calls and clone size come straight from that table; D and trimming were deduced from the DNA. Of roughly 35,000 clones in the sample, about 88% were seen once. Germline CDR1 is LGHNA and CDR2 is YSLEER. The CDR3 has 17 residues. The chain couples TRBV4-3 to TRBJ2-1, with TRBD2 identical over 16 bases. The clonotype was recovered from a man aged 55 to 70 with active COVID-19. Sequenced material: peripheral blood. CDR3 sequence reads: CASATGLAGGPYDEQFF. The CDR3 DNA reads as TGCGCCAGCGCAACGGGACTAGCGGGAGGGCCCTACGATGAGCAGTTCTTC.